This TCR beta chain was obtained from a study of regulatory T cells in long-lasting Graves disease. General study findings and limits: Favored usage of TRBV28, TRBJ1-2 and TRBJ2-5 was recorded in persistent disease.

About this clonotype itself: No antigen is known for it.

This CDR3 is 14 amino acids long. Deletions cut 7 bases from V and 4 bases from J, with 16 bases between. Germline values: CDR1 SEHNR, CDR2 FQNEAQ (reference sequence). Documented time point: newly diagnosed GD, antithyroid drugs for less than 3 months. Extracted RNA from PBMCs served as the source of the TCR library. Arm-PCR with iRepertoire HTBI primers amplified the CDR3 regions for these TCR beta libraries. TCRdb used MiXCR to reprocess the multiplex PCR reads, holding one entry per CDR3 protein. The sample holds 400,000 to 650,000 distinct CDR3 sequences, approximately 16% seen once. These data were also reused for a study on T cells in Graves' hyperthyroidism and ophthalmopathy. As reported in that work: Clonotypes that were expanded in thyroid above 0.001 mostly appeared in blood too.

The source is a middle-aged woman with Graves disease. The chain is built from TRBV7-9 and TRBJ1-1; possibly TRBD1 for D (5 bases). The input for sequencing was peripheral blood mononuclear cells (PBMCs), taken at new diagnosis, from a patient treated with antithyroid drugs. DNA for the CDR3: TGTGCCAGCACCCAACAGGCCAAGGGCACTGAAGCTTTCTTT. Its translation: CASTQQAKGTEAFF.